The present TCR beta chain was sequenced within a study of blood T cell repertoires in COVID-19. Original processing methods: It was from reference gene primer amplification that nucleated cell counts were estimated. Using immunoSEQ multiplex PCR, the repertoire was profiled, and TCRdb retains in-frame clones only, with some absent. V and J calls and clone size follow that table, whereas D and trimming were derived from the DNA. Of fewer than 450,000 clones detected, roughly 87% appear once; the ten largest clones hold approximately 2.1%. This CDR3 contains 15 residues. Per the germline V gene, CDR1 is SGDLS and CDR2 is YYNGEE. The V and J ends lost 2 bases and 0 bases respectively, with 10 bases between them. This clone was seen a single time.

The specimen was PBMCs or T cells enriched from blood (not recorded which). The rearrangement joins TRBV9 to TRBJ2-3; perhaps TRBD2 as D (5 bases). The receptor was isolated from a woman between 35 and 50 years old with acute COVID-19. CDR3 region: CASSVSGKSTDTQYF. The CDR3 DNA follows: TGTGCCAGCAGCGTCAGCGGCAAAAGCACAGATACGCAGTATTTT.